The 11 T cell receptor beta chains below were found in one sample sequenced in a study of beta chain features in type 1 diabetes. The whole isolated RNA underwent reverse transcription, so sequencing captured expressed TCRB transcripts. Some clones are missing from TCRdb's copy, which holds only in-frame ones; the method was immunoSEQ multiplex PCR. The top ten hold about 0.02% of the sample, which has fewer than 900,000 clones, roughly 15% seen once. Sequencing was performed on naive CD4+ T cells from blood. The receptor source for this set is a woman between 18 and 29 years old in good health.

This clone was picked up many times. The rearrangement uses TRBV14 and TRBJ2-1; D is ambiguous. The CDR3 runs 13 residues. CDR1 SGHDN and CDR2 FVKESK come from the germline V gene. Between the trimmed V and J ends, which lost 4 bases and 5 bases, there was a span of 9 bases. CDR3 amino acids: CASSLRVHNEQFF. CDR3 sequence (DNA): TGTGCCAGCAGCCTAAGGGTCCACAATGAGCAGTTCTTC.

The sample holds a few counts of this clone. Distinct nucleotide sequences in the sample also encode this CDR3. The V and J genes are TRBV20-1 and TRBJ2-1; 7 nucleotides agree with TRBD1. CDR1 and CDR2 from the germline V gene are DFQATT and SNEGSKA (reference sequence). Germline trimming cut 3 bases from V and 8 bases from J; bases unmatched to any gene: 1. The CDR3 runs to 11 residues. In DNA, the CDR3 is TGCAGTGCTAGGAGGGGGCATGAGCAGTTCTTC. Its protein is CSARRGHEQFF.

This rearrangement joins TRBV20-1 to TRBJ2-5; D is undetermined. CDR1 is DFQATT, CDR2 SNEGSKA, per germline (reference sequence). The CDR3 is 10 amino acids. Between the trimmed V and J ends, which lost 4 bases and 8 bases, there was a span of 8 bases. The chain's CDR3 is CSANKRTQYF. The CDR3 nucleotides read TGCAGTGCTAACAAGAGAACCCAGTACTTC.

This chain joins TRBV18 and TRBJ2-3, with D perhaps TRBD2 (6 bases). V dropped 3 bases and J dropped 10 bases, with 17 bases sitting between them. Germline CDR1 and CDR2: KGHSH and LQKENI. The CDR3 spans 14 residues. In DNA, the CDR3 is TGTGCCAGCTCACCCCGGGACTCCGCGACGGCGCAGTATTTT. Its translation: CASSPRDSATAQYF.

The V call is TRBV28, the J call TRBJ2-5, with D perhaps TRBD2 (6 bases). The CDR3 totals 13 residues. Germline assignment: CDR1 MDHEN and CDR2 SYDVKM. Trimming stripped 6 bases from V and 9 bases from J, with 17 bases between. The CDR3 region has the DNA TGTGCCAGCAGAGTAGAAGAGCGGGCTTCCCAGTACTTC. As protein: CASRVEERASQYF.

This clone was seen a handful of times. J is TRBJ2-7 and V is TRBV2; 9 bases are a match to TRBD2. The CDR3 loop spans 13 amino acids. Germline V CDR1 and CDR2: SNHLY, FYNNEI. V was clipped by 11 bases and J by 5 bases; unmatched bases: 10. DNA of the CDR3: TGTGCCGGGTCGGGAGGACTAGCGAACGAGCAGTACTTC. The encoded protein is CAGSGGLANEQYF.

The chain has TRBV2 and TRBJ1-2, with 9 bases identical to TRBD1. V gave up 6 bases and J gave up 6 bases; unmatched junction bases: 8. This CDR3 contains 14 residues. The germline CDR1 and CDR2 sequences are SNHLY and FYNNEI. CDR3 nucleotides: TGTGCCAGCAGGAGTGGGACAGGGTGGCATGGCTACACCTTC. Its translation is CASRSGTGWHGYTF.

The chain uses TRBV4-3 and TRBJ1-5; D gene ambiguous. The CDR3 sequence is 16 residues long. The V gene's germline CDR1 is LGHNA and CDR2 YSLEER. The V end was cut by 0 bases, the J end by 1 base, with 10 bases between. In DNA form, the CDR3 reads TGCGCCAGCAGCCAAGATCTTTCTCCCAGCAATCAGCCCCAGCATTTT. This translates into CASSQDLSPSNQPQHF.

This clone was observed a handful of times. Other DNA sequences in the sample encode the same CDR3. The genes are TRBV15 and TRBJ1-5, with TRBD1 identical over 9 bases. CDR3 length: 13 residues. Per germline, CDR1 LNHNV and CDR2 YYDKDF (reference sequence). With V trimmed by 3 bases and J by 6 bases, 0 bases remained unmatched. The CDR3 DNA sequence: TGTGCCACCAGCAGGGACAGGGGTCAGCCCCAGCATTTT. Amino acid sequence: CATSRDRGQPQHF.

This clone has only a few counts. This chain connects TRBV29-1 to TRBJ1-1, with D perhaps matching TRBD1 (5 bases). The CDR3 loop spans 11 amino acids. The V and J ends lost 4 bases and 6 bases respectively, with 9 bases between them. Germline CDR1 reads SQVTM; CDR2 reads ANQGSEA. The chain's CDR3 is CSVVRGAEAFF. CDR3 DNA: TGCAGCGTTGTTCGGGGGGCTGAAGCTTTCTTT.

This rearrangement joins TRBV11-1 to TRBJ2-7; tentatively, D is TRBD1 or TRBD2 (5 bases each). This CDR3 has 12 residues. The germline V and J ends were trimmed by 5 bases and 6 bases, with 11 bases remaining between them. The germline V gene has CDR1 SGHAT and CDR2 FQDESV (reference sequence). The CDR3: CASSKGRAEQYF. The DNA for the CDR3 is TGTGCCAGCAGCAAGGGACGAGCCGAGCAGTACTTC.